This T cell receptor (beta chain) was identified in a study of OX40 agonist ivuxolimab in advanced cancers. The overall study: Partial responses, seen in three patients, involved one hepatocellular carcinoma and two cutaneous melanomas.

Data came from immunoSEQ multiplex PCR; TCRdb stores just in-frame clones and leaves some out. Among 55,000 to 65,000 clones, 80% to 95% were seen once, and the ten largest hold over 15%. Deletions cut 8 bases from V and 6 bases from J, with 11 bases between. CDR1 is MNHEY and CDR2 is SMNVEV in the germline V gene (reference sequence). The CDR3 has 12 amino acids. The sequences come from CD4+ or CD8+ T cells sorted from blood, collected in a trial of the OX40 agonist ivuxolimab. The V gene is TRBV27, the J gene TRBJ2-1, with a weak D call TRBD2 (7 bases). The receptor comes from an adult with an advanced solid tumor such as melanoma, head and neck, liver or kidney cancer. CDR3 nucleotides: TGTGCCAGCCGAGGGGGGGCCAATGAGCAGTTCTTC. It yields the protein CASRGGANEQFF.